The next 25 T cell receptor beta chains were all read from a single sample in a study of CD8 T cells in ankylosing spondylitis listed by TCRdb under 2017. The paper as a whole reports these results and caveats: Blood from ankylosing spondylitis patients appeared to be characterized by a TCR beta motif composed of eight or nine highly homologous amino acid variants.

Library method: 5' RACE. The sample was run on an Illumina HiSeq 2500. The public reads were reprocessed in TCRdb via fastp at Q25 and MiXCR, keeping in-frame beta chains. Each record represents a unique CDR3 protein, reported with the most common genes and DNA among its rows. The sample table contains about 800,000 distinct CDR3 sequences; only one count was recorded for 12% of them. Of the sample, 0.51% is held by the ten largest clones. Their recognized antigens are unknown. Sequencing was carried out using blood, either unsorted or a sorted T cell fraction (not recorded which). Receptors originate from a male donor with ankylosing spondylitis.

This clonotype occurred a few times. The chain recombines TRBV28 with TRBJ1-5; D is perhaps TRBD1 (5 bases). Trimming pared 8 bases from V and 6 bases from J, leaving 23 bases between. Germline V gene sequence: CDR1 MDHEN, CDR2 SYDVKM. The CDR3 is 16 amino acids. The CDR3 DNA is TGTGCCAGCTCTGCAGGGAACCGGGGTTGGGGTCAGCCCCAGCATTTT. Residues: CASSAGNRGWGQPQHF.

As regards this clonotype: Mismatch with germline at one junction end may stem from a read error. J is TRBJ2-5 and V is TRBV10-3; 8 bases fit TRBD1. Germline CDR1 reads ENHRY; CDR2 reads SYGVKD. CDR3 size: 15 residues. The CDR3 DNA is TGTGCCTTCAGTGAGACCAGGGGGCTTGGGGAGACCCAGTACTTC. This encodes CAFSETRGLGETQYF.

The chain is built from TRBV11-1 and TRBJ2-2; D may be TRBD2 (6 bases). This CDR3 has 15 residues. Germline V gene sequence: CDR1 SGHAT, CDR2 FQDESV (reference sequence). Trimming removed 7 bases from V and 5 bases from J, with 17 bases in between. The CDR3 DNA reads TGTGCCAGCACCTTGACTTTGGCGGGGACCGGGGAGCTGTTTTTT. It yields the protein CASTLTLAGTGELFF.

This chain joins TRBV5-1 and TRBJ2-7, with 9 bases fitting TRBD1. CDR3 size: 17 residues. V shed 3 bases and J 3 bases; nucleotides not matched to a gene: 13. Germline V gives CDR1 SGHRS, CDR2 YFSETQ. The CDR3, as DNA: TGCGCCAGCAGCTACATCATTCGGGACAGGGCGAACTACGAGCAGTACTTC. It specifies CASSYIIRDRANYEQYF.

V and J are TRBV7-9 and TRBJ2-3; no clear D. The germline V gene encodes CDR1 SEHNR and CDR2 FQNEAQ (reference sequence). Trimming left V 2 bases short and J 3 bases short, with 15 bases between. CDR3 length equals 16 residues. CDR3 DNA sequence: TGTGCCAGCAGCTTATTATCCAACCACCAAACAGATACGCAGTATTTT. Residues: CASSLLSNHQTDTQYF.

CDR3 region: CASSLEGARTDTQYF. The DNA for the CDR3 is TGTGCCAGCAGTTTGGAAGGAGCCCGCACAGATACGCAGTATTTT. The V call is TRBV28, the J call TRBJ2-3; D is unclear. With 3 bases removed from V and 1 base from J, the gap between germline ends came to 11 bases. The CDR3 totals 15 residues. The germline V gene encodes CDR1 MDHEN and CDR2 SYDVKM.

Here the CDR3 reads CASSPSGTGSPPLHF. CDR3 coding DNA: TGTGCCAGCAGTCCCTCCGGGACAGGGAGTCCACCCCTCCACTTT. J is TRBJ1-6 and V is TRBV28; TRBD1 agrees at 9 bases. CDR3 length: 15 amino acids. V was clipped by 5 bases and J by 11 bases; unmatched bases: 10. Per germline, CDR1 MDHEN and CDR2 SYDVKM. The whole variable domain, remainder taken from reference TRBV28 and TRBJ1-6, is DVKVTQSSRYLVKRTGEKVFLECVQDMDHENMFWYRQDPGLGLRLIYFSYDVKMKEKGDIPEGYSVSREKKERFSLILESASTNQTSMYLCASSPSGTGSPPLHFGNGTRLTVT.

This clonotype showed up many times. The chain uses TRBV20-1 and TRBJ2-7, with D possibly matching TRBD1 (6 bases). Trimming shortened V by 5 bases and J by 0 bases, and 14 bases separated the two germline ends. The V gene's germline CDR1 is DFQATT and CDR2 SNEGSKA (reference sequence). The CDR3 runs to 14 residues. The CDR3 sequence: CSAVNDRSSYEQYF. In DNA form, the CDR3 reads TGCAGTGCTGTCAACGACAGGAGCTCCTACGAGCAGTACTTC.

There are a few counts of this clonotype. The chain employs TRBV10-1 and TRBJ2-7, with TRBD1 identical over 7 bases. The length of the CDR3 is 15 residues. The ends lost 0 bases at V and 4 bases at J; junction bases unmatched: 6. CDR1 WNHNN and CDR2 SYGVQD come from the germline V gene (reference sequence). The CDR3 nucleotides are TGCGCCAGCAGTGAGTCTGTGACAGGGCATTACGAGCAGTACTTC. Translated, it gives CASSESVTGHYEQYF.

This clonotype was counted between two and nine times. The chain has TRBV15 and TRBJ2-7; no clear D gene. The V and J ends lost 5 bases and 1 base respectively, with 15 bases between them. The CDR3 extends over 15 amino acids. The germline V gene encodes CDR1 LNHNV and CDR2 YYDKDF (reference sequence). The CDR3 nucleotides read TGTGCCACCAGCCTCTGGGTTCAAGGGTCCTACGAGCAGTACTTC. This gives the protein CATSLWVQGSYEQYF.

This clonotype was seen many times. As DNA, the CDR3 is TGCGCCAGCAGCGCTCAGGGGAGCTCCTACGAGCAGTACTTC. Amino acid sequence: CASSAQGSSYEQYF. The chain recombines TRBV5-1 with TRBJ2-7; possible D gene TRBD1, 6 bases. Germline assignment: CDR1 SGHRS and CDR2 YFSETQ. There are 14 residues in the CDR3. V lost 4 bases to trimming and J lost 0 bases, with 11 bases between them.

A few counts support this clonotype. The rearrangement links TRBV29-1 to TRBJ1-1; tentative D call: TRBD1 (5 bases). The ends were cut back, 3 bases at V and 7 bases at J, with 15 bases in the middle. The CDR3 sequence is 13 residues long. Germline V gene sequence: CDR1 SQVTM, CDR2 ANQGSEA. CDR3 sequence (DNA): TGCAGCGTTGATTTGGGGGTAGAAAGTGAAGCTTTCTTT. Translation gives CSVDLGVESEAFF.

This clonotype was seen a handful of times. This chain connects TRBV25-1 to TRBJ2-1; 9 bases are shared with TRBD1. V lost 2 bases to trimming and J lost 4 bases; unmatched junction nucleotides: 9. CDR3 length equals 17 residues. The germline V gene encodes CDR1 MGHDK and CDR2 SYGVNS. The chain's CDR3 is CASSEGFGTGMYNEQFF. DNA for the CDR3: TGTGCCAGCAGTGAAGGGTTCGGGACAGGGATGTACAATGAGCAGTTCTTC.

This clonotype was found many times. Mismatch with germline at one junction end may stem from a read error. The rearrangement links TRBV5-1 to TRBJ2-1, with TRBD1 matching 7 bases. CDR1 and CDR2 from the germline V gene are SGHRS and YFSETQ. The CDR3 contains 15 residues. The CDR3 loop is CASSPGQSSYNEQFF. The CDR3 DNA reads TGTGCCAGCTCACCGGGACAGAGCTCCTACAATGAGCAGTTCTTC.

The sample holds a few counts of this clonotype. The CDR3 sequence is CASSLGFGLQETQYF. CDR3 bases: TGCGCCAGCAGCCTCGGCTTCGGACTACAAGAGACCCAGTACTTC. This chain uses TRBV4-3 with TRBJ2-5; perhaps TRBD2 as D (6 bases). V was clipped by 4 bases and J by 2 bases, with 14 bases between them. CDR1 and CDR2 from the germline V gene are LGHNA and YSLEER. The CDR3 has 15 residues.

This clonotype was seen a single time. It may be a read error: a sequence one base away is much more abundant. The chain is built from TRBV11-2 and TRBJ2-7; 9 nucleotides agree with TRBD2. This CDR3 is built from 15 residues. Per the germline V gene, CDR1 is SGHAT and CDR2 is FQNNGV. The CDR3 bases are TGTCCCAGCAGCGCTACTAGCGGGTCTTCCTACGAGCAGTACTTC. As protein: CPSSATSGSSYEQYF.

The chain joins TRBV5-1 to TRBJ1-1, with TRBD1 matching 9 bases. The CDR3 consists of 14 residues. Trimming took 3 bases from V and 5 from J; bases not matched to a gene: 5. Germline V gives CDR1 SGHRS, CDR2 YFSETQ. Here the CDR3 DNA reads TGCGCCAGCAGCTCCCAAGGGACAGGGACTGAAGCTTTCTTT. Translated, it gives CASSSQGTGTEAFF.

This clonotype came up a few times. In DNA form, the CDR3 reads TGTGCCAGCAGCGCCGGACTGACGGATGAAAAACTGTTTTTT. Protein product: CASSAGLTDEKLFF. V is TRBV9 and J is TRBJ1-4; D is unresolved. This CDR3 has 14 residues. The germline V gene has CDR1 SGDLS and CDR2 YYNGEE. The V gene lost 3 bases and the J gene lost 6 bases, with 12 bases spanning the gap.

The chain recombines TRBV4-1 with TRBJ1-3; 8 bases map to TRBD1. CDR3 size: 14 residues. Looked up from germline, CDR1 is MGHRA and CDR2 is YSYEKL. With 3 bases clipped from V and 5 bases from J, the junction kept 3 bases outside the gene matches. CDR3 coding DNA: TGCGCCAGCAGCCAGGACAGGGAGAGAAACACCATATATTTT. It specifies CASSQDRERNTIYF.

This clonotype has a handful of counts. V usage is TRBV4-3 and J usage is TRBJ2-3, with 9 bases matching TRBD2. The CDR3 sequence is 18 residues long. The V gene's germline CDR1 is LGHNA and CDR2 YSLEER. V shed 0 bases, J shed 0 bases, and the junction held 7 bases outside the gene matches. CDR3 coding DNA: TGCGCCAGCAGCCAAGATGGGGCTAGCGGGACTAGCACAGATACGCAGTATTTT. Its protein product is CASSQDGASGTSTDTQYF.

CDR3 region: CASSLGGQGFQPQHF. CDR3 sequence (DNA): TGTGCCAGCAGCTTAGGGGGACAGGGATTCCAGCCCCAGCATTTT. The J gene is TRBJ1-5, the V gene TRBV7-6; 9 bases fit TRBD1. CDR3 length: 15 residues. Germline CDR1 reads SGHVS; CDR2 reads FNYEAQ. The V gene end was trimmed by 1 base and the J gene end by 7 bases; junction bases not matched to a gene: 5.

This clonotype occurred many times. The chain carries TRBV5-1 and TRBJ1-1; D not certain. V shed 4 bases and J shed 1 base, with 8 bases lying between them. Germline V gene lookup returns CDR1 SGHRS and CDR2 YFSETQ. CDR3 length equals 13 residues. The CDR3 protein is CASSPGTNTEAFF. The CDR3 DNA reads TGCGCCAGCAGCCCCGGAACGAACACTGAAGCTTTCTTT. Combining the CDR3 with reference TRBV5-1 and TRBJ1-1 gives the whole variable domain KAGVTQTPRYLIKTRGQQVTLSCSPISGHRSVSWYQQTPGQGLQFLFEYFSETQRNKGNFPGRFSGRQFSNSRSEMNVSTLELGDSALYLCASSPGTNTEAFFGQGTRLTVV.

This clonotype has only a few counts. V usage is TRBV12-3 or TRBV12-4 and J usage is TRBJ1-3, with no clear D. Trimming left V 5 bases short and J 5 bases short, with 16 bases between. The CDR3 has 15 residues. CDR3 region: CASSQPPMVRNTIYF. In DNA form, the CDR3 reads TGTGCCAGCAGTCAGCCCCCTATGGTCCGAAACACCATATATTTT.

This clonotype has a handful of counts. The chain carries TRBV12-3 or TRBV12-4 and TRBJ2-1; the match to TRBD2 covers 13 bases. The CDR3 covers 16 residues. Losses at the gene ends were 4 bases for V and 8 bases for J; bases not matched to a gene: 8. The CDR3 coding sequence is TGTGCCAGCAGTTCCTACGGGACTAGCGGGATCGATGAGCAGTTCTTC. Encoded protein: CASSSYGTSGIDEQFF.

The CDR3 DNA follows: TGTGCCAGCAGTATGGGCGGCGCGGGGATGGAGACCCAGTACTTC. Translation: CASSMGGAGMETQYF. V is TRBV28 and J is TRBJ2-5; D is possibly TRBD2 (6 bases). Germline loops: CDR1 MDHEN, CDR2 SYDVKM. This CDR3 comprises 15 residues. V gave up 5 bases and J gave up 5 bases, with 18 bases separating them.